Given below is one T cell receptor (beta chain) in context. Its specificity is unknown. This table comes from immunoSEQ multiplex PCR, and its TCRdb copy is limited to in-frame clones, with some not included. Altogether roughly 120,000 clones are present, over 80% being singletons, with the ten largest covering under 9%. V was pared by 2 bases and J by 14 bases, with 12 bases of the junction left unmatched. The CDR3 extends over 14 amino acids. Per the germline V gene, CDR1 is SGHNT and CDR2 is YYREEE (reference sequence). This entry comes from a study of T cell responses to AZD1222 COVID-19 vaccine. Findings of the study overall: Spike-specific TCR breadth rose after two AZD1222 doses, and depth rose as well. Mostly white British, mostly female donors; authors suggested clonal diversity may be underestimated.

The J gene is TRBJ1-4, the V gene TRBV5-4; TRBD1 aligns across 7 bases. The clonotype was recovered from an adult who received the AZD1222 COVID-19 vaccine. The material was peripheral blood, obtained 28 days after the second AZD1222 dose. The CDR3 sequence is CASSLQGSRGDLFF. The CDR3 DNA reads as TGTGCCAGCAGCTTACAGGGGTCAAGGGGGGACCTGTTTTTT.